Each of the 24 T cell receptor beta chains below was sequenced from the same sample in a study of OX40 agonist ivuxolimab in advanced cancers. Repertoires were generated with immunoSEQ multiplex PCR, while TCRdb's copy carries only in-frame clones and drops some. The data contain roughly 80,000 clones, more than 85% of them singletons. The sample in question was CD4+ or CD8+ T cells sorted from blood, obtained in a trial of the OX40 agonist ivuxolimab. These receptors originate from an adult with an advanced solid tumor such as melanoma, head and neck, liver or kidney cancer.

The chain carries TRBV28 and TRBJ2-3; 8 positions agree with TRBD2. The CDR3 runs 15 residues. Germline CDR1 reads MDHEN; CDR2 reads SYDVKM. With 6 bases clipped from V and 6 bases from J, the junction kept 11 bases outside the gene matches. DNA for the CDR3: TGTGCCAGCAGCTTGCCGGGACTAGTCGGTGATACGCAGTATTTT. As protein: CASSLPGLVGDTQYF.

The V call is TRBV7-2, the J call TRBJ2-5, with D unresolved. This CDR3 has 15 amino acids. Trimming took off 4 bases at V and 1 base at J, with 13 bases between the two ends. The V gene's germline CDR1 is SGHTA and CDR2 FQGNSA. CDR3 coding DNA: TGTGCCAGCAGCTCTGGTCGGCGTAGCCAAGAGACCCAGTACTTC. Protein sequence: CASSSGRRSQETQYF.

This chain joins TRBV4-3 and TRBJ2-1; 9 bases are shared with TRBD1. CDR1 and CDR2 from the germline V gene are LGHNA and YSLEER. Germline trimming cut 0 bases from V and 7 bases from J; bases unmatched to any gene: 7. The CDR3 contains 16 residues. CDR3 residues: CASSQEAGQGGNEQFF. The CDR3 DNA sequence: TGCGCCAGCAGCCAAGAAGCGGGACAGGGAGGGAATGAGCAGTTCTTC.

The chain uses TRBV7-9 and TRBJ1-5, with D perhaps matching TRBD1 (6 bases). V was shortened by 0 bases and J by 5 bases, with 8 bases between the two germline ends. This CDR3 has 14 amino acids. CDR1 and CDR2 from the germline V gene are SEHNR and FQNEAQ (reference sequence). The CDR3 sequence: CASSLATGDQPQHF. The CDR3 DNA reads TGTGCCAGCAGCTTAGCGACAGGCGATCAGCCCCAGCATTTT. Combining the CDR3 with reference TRBV7-9 and TRBJ1-5 gives the whole variable domain DTGVSQNPRHKITKRGQNVTFRCDPISEHNRLYWYRQTLGQGPEFLTYFQNEAQLEKSRLLSDRFSAERPKGSFSTLEIQRTEQGDSAMYLCASSLATGDQPQHFGDGTRLSIL.

The chain recombines TRBV5-6 with TRBJ1-6; no firm D call. V lost 1 base and J 6 bases, leaving 11 bases between the germline ends. CDR1 and CDR2 from the germline V gene are SGHDT and YYEEEE. The CDR3 runs 15 residues. The CDR3 nucleotides read TGTGCCAGCAGCTTGCTCCCCGGAGGTAATTCACCCCTCCACTTT. Protein sequence: CASSLLPGGNSPLHF.

The J gene is TRBJ2-2, the V gene TRBV7-2; D might be TRBD1 or TRBD2, each matching 5 bases. The germline V and J ends were trimmed by 2 bases and 3 bases, with 13 bases remaining between them. The CDR3 sequence is 16 residues long. Germline loops: CDR1 SGHTA, CDR2 FQGNSA. CDR3 amino acids: CASSLSVRGHTGELFF. The CDR3 coding sequence is TGTGCCAGCAGCTTAAGTGTTAGGGGACACACCGGGGAGCTGTTTTTT.

The chain links TRBV21-1 to TRBJ2-3; TRBD1 is taken as the D call from the table, unchecked against the DNA. TRBV21-1 is a listed pseudogene. The CDR3 totals 14 residues. The CDR3 DNA follows: TGTGCCAGCAGCAGTACGTGGCCCACAGATACGCAGTATTTT. This encodes CASSSTWPTDTQYF.

J is TRBJ2-7 and V is TRBV5-6; weak D call: TRBD2 (6 bases). The CDR3 sequence is 14 residues long. CDR1 is SGHDT and CDR2 is YYEEEE in the germline V gene. V gave up 0 bases and J gave up 10 bases, with 17 bases separating them. This chain's CDR3 is CASSLAGVRGIQYF. The CDR3, as DNA: TGTGCCAGCAGCTTGGCGGGTGTACGCGGGATACAGTACTTC.

This clone was recorded only once. The chain has TRBV19 and TRBJ2-7, with D hard to call. The CDR3 length is 14 residues. The V and J ends lost 5 bases and 0 bases respectively, with 11 bases between them. Germline CDR1 is LNHDA and CDR2 is SQIVND (reference sequence). This chain's CDR3 is CASSPTMISYEQYF. The CDR3 DNA sequence: TGTGCCAGTAGTCCTACAATGATCTCCTACGAGCAGTACTTC.

This rearrangement joins TRBV4-2 to TRBJ2-5; D unclear. CDR3 length equals 15 residues. The ends were cut back, 4 bases at V and 4 bases at J, with 16 bases in the middle. Per germline, CDR1 LGHNA and CDR2 YNFKEQ. Here the CDR3 reads CASSLPERPGETQYF. For the CDR3, the DNA is TGTGCCAGCAGCCTCCCCGAACGGCCCGGAGAGACCCAGTACTTC.

The V gene is TRBV9, the J gene TRBJ2-1, with a possible D match to TRBD2 (5 bases). Trimming stripped 0 bases from V and 10 bases from J, with 11 bases between. The CDR3 loop spans 13 amino acids. The germline V gene has CDR1 SGDLS and CDR2 YYNGEE. The CDR3 region is CASSVDGIGEQFF. CDR3 in DNA: TGTGCCAGCAGCGTAGACGGGATTGGGGAGCAGTTCTTC.

The rearrangement uses TRBV12-5 and TRBJ2-7, with D possibly being TRBD1 (5 bases). Trimming took off 7 bases at V and 3 bases at J, with 10 bases between the two ends. The CDR3 is made up of 12 amino acids. The germline gives CDR1 LGHNT, CDR2 FRNRAP. The chain's CDR3 is CASAGINYEQYF. CDR3 DNA: TGTGCTAGTGCAGGGATTAACTACGAGCAGTACTTC.

Concerning this clone itself: A read error may account for a junction end that differs from germline. The same CDR3 arises from other DNA sequences in this sample as well. V gene TRBV29-1 combines with J gene TRBJ2-5, with 11 bases fitting TRBD2. The length of the CDR3 is 14 residues. The germline V gene encodes CDR1 SQVTM and CDR2 ANQGSEA. The CDR3 reads CSVFPLAGEETQYF. Written as DNA, the CDR3 is TGCAGCGTTTTTCCACTAGCGGGAGAAGAGACTCAGTACTTC.

The chain links TRBV5-5 to TRBJ1-5; the D gene is possibly TRBD1 (5 bases). V was pared by 4 bases and J by 6 bases, with 14 bases between. There are 14 residues in the CDR3. The germline gives CDR1 SGHKS, CDR2 YYEKEE (reference sequence). CDR3 nucleotides: TGTGCCAGCAGCCCGTCGGGGGGAACTCAGCCCCAGCATTTT. This encodes CASSPSGGTQPQHF.

This chain links TRBV6-1 with TRBJ1-5; D may be TRBD1 (5 bases). Germline-derived CDR1 and CDR2 are MNHNS and SASEGT. There are 15 residues in the CDR3. V lost 4 bases and J 5 bases, leaving 15 bases between the germline ends. Here the CDR3 reads CASSVVLLTDQPQHF. The CDR3 coding sequence is TGTGCCAGCAGTGTGGTCTTGTTGACAGATCAGCCCCAGCATTTT.

The rearrangement uses TRBV5-6 and TRBJ2-3, with D perhaps matching TRBD2 (5 bases). The V gene's germline CDR1 is SGHDT and CDR2 YYEEEE. V was cut by 4 bases and J by 1 base, with 10 bases left in between. CDR3 length equals 14 residues. The CDR3 DNA reads TGTGCCAGCAGCCGGACCGGGGGCACAGATACGCAGTATTTT. It specifies CASSRTGGTDTQYF.

This chain uses TRBV29-1 with TRBJ1-2, with a tentative D call TRBD1 (5 bases). The V end lost 5 bases, the J end lost 7 bases, and 20 bases lay between the germline ends. This CDR3 comprises 14 residues. CDR1 and CDR2 (germline): SQVTM, ANQGSEA. The CDR3, as DNA: TGCAGCGTTTCAAGGAGTGGGGCAGTATCTGGCTACACCTTC. Residues: CSVSRSGAVSGYTF.

CDR3 sequence: CASSPQFNDNEQFF. CDR3 in DNA: TGTGCCAGCAGCCCCCAGTTCAACGACAATGAGCAGTTCTTC. The rearrangement joins TRBV9 to TRBJ2-1; D is uncertain. Trimming took 4 bases from V and 5 from J, leaving 13 bases between them. Germline CDR1 SGDLS, CDR2 YYNGEE. This CDR3 has 14 amino acids.

The chain uses TRBV7-9 and TRBJ2-2; D ambiguous. The CDR3 totals 11 residues. V was cut by 8 bases and J by 2 bases, with 3 bases left in between. Per germline, CDR1 SEHNR and CDR2 FQNEAQ (reference sequence). CDR3 DNA sequence: TGTGCCAGCGGCAACACCGGGGAGCTGTTTTTT. Translating it yields CASGNTGELFF.

The chain uses TRBV2 and TRBJ1-6; TRBD1 is a possible D gene (5 bases). Looked up from germline, CDR1 is SNHLY and CDR2 is FYNNEI. The germline V and J ends were trimmed by 1 base and 9 bases, with 10 bases remaining between them. This CDR3 spans 14 amino acids. The CDR3 DNA sequence: TGTGCCAGCAGTGAAGTAGGGGTGATTTCACCCCTCCACTTT. Its translation: CASSEVGVISPLHF.

The chain carries TRBV30 and TRBJ2-2, with TRBD2 matching over 7 bases. V lost 5 bases and J lost 3; bases outside the gene matches: 12. This CDR3 contains 16 residues. Germline values: CDR1 GTSNPN, CDR2 SVGIG (reference sequence). The chain's CDR3 is CAWRSGLGGYTGELFF. The CDR3 DNA is TGTGCCTGGCGCAGTGGGTTGGGGGGGTACACCGGGGAGCTGTTTTTT.

CDR3 coding DNA: TGTGCCTTATCGGCGGCACCACAGGATCGAAATGAGCAGTTCTTC. It is translated as CALSAAPQDRNEQFF. This sequence joins TRBV30 and TRBJ2-1, with D perhaps matching TRBD1 (5 bases). The CDR3 covers 15 residues. Germline CDR1 and CDR2: GTSNPN and SVGIG (reference sequence). The ends were cut back, 7 bases at V and 7 bases at J, with 23 bases in the middle.

This clone has a single count. This chain links TRBV6-5 with TRBJ2-7; 9 bases match TRBD2. The germline V gene encodes CDR1 MNHEY and CDR2 SVGAGI. J was trimmed by 2 bases and V by 7 bases; bases with no gene match: 9. The CDR3 is 15 residues long. In DNA, the CDR3 is TGTGCCAGCACTATGCGGGGGGGGGCGGCCTACGAGCAGTACTTC. This encodes CASTMRGGAAYEQYF.

The chain uses TRBV19 and TRBJ2-2, with TRBD2 identical over 9 bases. There are 15 residues in the CDR3. Germline CDR1 reads LNHDA; CDR2 reads SQIVND (reference sequence). Unmatched junction bases numbered 14, after V lost 11 bases and J lost 7 bases. The CDR3 bases are TGTGCCGACTACGGAGGGCTAGCGGGACGCGGGGAGCTGTTTTTT. Protein product: CADYGGLAGRGELFF.